This TCR beta chain came from a study of shared clonotypes between healthy human individuals. Splitting of CD4+ cells produced CD45RA+ naive and CD45RA-negative memory subsets. As to this clone: What it recognizes is unknown.

Germline V gene data show CDR1 as MNHEY and CDR2 as SMNVEV (reference sequence). This CDR3 has 17 residues. J was trimmed by 4 bases and V by 7 bases; bases with no gene match: 11. For every subset, genomic DNA was evenly distributed across several immunoSEQ plates. Clones were read by immunoSEQ multiplex PCR, and TCRdb kept only the in-frame ones, dropping some. The sample lists hundreds of thousands of clones; roughly 95% were seen once. Study results and limitations: Estimated richness was generally greater in naive than memory subsets.

This sequence originates from a woman aged 25-40 years in good health. This sequence joins TRBV27 and TRBJ2-1, with 12 bases matching TRBD2. Sequencing was done on a sample of naive CD4+ T cells sorted from blood. Subset described: CD45RA+ positively selected. CDR3 DNA sequence: TGTGCCAGCAAAGGGGGCGCCGGGACTAGCGGGTACAATGAGCAGTTCTTC. Its translation is CASKGGAGTSGYNEQFF.